Listed below are T cell receptor beta chains from one sample, sequenced in a study of blood T cell repertoires in COVID-19. Sequencing used immunoSEQ multiplex PCR; TCRdb keeps in-frame clones, though not all of them. The table shows 200,000 to 250,000 clones, with approximately 78% occurring only once. Sequencing was performed on peripheral blood. These TCRs come from a woman at least 80 years old with COVID-19, enrolled during active disease. Each CDR3 is given with its conserved first and last residue. A D gene is named only where the DNA matches it firmly. Not every row has a clone size; where given, it reads once, few, many or a size class.

clone_size,j_call,d_call,v_call,cdr3_nt,cdr3_aa
few,TRBJ2-1,TRBD2,TRBV13,TGTGCCAGCAGCTTGAGCGGGGGCCACCACAATGAGCAGTTCTTC,CASSLSGGHHNEQFF
-,TRBJ1-1,-,TRBV6-2/TRBV6-3,TGTGCCAGCAGTTACTCGAAAGCGGGCCGCACTGAAGCTTTCTTT,CASSYSKAGRTEAFF
-,TRBJ1-1,-,TRBV20-1,TGCAGTGCTTTCTGGGTTGGGCGAGCTTTCTTT,CSAFWVGRAFF
-,TRBJ1-1,-,TRBV14,TGTGCCAGCAGCCCACGAGGGATGAACACTGAAGCTTTCTTT,CASSPRGMNTEAFF
-,TRBJ1-5,-,TRBV1,TGCACCAGCAGCCGGCCAGGGGGGGACAGGGGCAATCAGCCCCAGCATTTT,CTSSRPGGDRGNQPQHF
-,TRBJ1-1,-,TRBV28,TGTGCCAGCAGCCCCTCGACAGCACAAAACACTGAAGCTTTCTTT,CASSPSTAQNTEAFF
-,TRBJ1-3,TRBD1,TRBV6-1,TGTGCCAGCAGTGAGACAGGGCGAGCTTCTGGAAACACCATATATTTT,CASSETGRASGNTIYF
-,TRBJ2-3,-,TRBV5-1,TGCGCCAGCAGCTTAATCGCAGATACGCAGTATTTT,CASSLIADTQYF
-,TRBJ1-2,-,TRBV3-1/TRBV3-2,TGTGCCAGCAGCCCTACCGGACAGCCCTATGGCTACACCTTC,CASSPTGQPYGYTF
-,TRBJ1-6,-,TRBV6-6,TGTGCCAGCTTGACCCCGGGGGATTCACCCCTCCACTTT,CASLTPGDSPLHF
-,TRBJ2-7,TRBD1,TRBV6-2/TRBV6-3,TGTGCCAGCAGCCCGGGACAGGGGGCGTACGAGCAGTACTTC,CASSPGQGAYEQYF
-,TRBJ2-3,TRBD2,TRBV6-5,TGTGCCAGCAGTTACTCCGCTAGCGGGAACACAGATACGCAGTATTTT,CASSYSASGNTDTQYF
-,TRBJ1-4,TRBD1,TRBV11-2,TGTGCCAGCAGCTTAGGACAGGGCTATGAAAAACTGTTTTTT,CASSLGQGYEKLFF
-,TRBJ1-5,-,TRBV11-2,TGTGCCAGCAGCTTCCAGGGCGTCCAGCCCCAGCATTTT,CASSFQGVQPQHF
-,TRBJ2-3,-,TRBV20-1,TGCAGTGCATCACGGAGAGATACGCAGTATTTT,CSASRRDTQYF
-,TRBJ1-3,-,TRBV7-2,TGTGCCAGCAGGCCGACCAGGCAAGGAAACACCATATATTTT,CASRPTRQGNTIYF
few,TRBJ1-2,-,TRBV27,TGTGCCAGCAGTTTATCGTCTCCAGGCTTGGGCGGCTACACCTTC,CASSLSSPGLGGYTF
-,TRBJ2-3,TRBD1,TRBV7-8,TGTGCCAGCAGCTTAGTGGGGCCGGGACAGGGGGCAGATACGCAGTATTTT,CASSLVGPGQGADTQYF
-,TRBJ2-2,-,TRBV12-1,TGTGCCAGCAGCCCCCCCCCAAGGGAGGCCGGGGAGCTGTTTTTT,CASSPPPREAGELFF
-,TRBJ1-1,-,TRBV28,TGTGCCAGCAGTTACGGGGGAGGTGAGAACACTGAAGCTTTCTTT,CASSYGGGENTEAFF
-,TRBJ2-7,-,TRBV7-6,TGTGCCAGCAGCTTAATCCCGCCGCCAGGGGGGAACCACGAGCAGTACTTC,CASSLIPPPGGNHEQYF
-,TRBJ1-6,-,TRBV7-2,TGTGCCAGCACCATTAGGGGCCAGATGAATTCACCCCTCCACTTT,CASTIRGQMNSPLHF
-,TRBJ2-1,TRBD1,TRBV7-6,TGTGCCAGCAGCTTAGAACGTCCGGGACAGTACAATGAGCAGTTCTTC,CASSLERPGQYNEQFF
-,TRBJ1-5,-,TRBV5-6,TGTGCCAGCAGCCAGCTTTCGGGAGCCGGGACCCAGCATTTT,CASSQLSGAGTQHF
-,TRBJ2-3,-,TRBV30,TGTGCCTGGAGTACGGGGGAGGTAACAGATACGCAGTATTTT,CAWSTGEVTDTQYF
-,TRBJ2-7,TRBD2,TRBV19,TGTGCCAGTAGCAGAGGGGCGGGAGATGCCTACGAGCAGTACTTC,CASSRGAGDAYEQYF
-,TRBJ2-2,TRBD2,TRBV4-1,TGCGCCAGCAGCCGCGGGCTAGCGGGGGAGACATACACCGGGGAGCTGTTTTTT,CASSRGLAGETYTGELFF
-,TRBJ2-5,-,TRBV6-5,TGTGCCAGCAGTTATACAGGACAGACTTTAGAGACCCAGTACTTC,CASSYTGQTLETQYF
-,TRBJ2-7,TRBD1,TRBV7-9,TGTGCCAGCAGCTGGTCAGGGGGTAACTCCTACGAGCAGTACTTC,CASSWSGGNSYEQYF
-,TRBJ2-5,TRBD1,TRBV5-1,TGCGCCAGCAGCCCAGGGACAGCGCAAGAGACCCAGTACTTC,CASSPGTAQETQYF
-,TRBJ1-4,-,TRBV6-5,TGTGCCAGCAGTTTGACAGGCACAACTAATGAAAAACTGTTTTTT,CASSLTGTTNEKLFF
-,TRBJ2-2,TRBD1,TRBV5-4,TGTGCCAGCAGCTTGGGGGACAGGGAGGTCACCGGGGAGCTGTTTTTT,CASSLGDREVTGELFF
few,TRBJ1-6,-,TRBV27,TGTGCCAGCAGCGGGGGCTCCTATAATTCACCCCTCCACTTT,CASSGGSYNSPLHF
-,TRBJ1-6,-,TRBV5-1,TGCGCCAGCAGCCCGGCCGGGGGGGATAATTCACCCCTCCACTTT,CASSPAGGDNSPLHF
-,TRBJ1-2,-,TRBV6-2/TRBV6-3,TGTGCCAGCAGTCAAGGCGGAGGCTACACCTTC,CASSQGGGYTF
-,TRBJ2-5,-,TRBV7-3,TGTGCCAGCAGCAGAGGCTCCCGGGACCAAGAGACCCAGTACTTC,CASSRGSRDQETQYF